This TCR beta chain came from a study of Tregs in tolerant kidney transplant recipients. The wider study: The nonmyeloablative bone marrow transplants came from related graft donors, with transient mixed chimerism.

The CDR3 contains 16 residues. Germline V gene data show CDR1 as SGHVS and CDR2 as FNYEAQ. V lost 2 bases and J lost 4; bases outside the gene matches: 8. The data were produced by immunoSEQ multiplex PCR, yet TCRdb's version contains in-frame clones alone and is incomplete. This sample carries some 31,000 clones, with approximately 8.1% going to the ten biggest clones. With respect to this clone: The read ends 3 residues early relative to the CDR3; the germline J gene fills the gap.

Thawed PBMCs were FACS-sorted into unstimulated CD4+CD25+CD127- regulatory T cells, CD4+CD25- non-regulatory cells, CD4 and CD8 cells. The genes are TRBV7-6 and TRBJ1-3; 7 bases fit TRBD1. The receptor was derived from a human donor who received a combined kidney and bone marrow transplant. This specimen was CD8+ T cells from blood, taken before the transplant. The CDR3 bases that were read are TGTGCCAGCAGCTTACGAGGGGGCCTTGGAGGAAACACC. Translated: CASSLRGGLGGNT. The whole CDR3 region reads CASSLRGGLGGNTIYF.